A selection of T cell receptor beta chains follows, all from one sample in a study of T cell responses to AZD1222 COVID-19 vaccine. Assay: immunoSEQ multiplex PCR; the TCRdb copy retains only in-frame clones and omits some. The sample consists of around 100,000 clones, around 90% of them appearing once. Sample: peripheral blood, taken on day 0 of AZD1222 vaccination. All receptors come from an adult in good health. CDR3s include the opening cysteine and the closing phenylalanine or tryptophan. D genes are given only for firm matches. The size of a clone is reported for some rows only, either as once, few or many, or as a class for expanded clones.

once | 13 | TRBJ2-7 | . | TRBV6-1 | CASSDLGGYEQYF | TGTGCCAGCAGTGACCTGGGGGGCTACGAGCAGTACTTC
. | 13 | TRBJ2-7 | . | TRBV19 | CASSAYLYYEQYF | TGTGCCAGTAGTGCATACCTTTACTACGAGCAGTACTTC
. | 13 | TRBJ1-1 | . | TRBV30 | CAWSVRGGTEAFF | TGTGCCTGGAGTGTACGAGGGGGAACTGAAGCTTTCTTT
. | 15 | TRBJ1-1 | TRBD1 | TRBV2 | CASSGEGQGRTEAFF | TGTGCCAGCAGTGGGGAGGGACAGGGGAGGACTGAAGCTTTCTTT
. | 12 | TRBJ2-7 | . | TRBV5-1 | CASSSLGEEQYF | TGCGCCAGCAGCTCCCTCGGGGAAGAGCAGTACTTC
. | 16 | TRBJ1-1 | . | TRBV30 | CALEIPQLRLNTEAFF | TGTGCCTTGGAGATCCCCCAATTGAGGCTGAACACTGAAGCTTTCTTT
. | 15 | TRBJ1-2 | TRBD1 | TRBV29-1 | CSAVGWGQGGYGYTF | TGCAGCGCCGTAGGGTGGGGACAGGGGGGCTATGGCTACACCTTC
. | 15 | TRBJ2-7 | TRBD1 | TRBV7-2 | CASSLETGGAYEQYF | TGTGCCAGCAGCTTGGAGACAGGGGGCGCCTACGAGCAGTACTTC
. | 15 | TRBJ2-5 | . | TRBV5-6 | CASSRNRAGQETQYF | TGTGCCAGCAGCCGAAATAGGGCAGGACAAGAGACCCAGTACTTC
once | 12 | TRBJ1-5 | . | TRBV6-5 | CASSRQGQPQHF | TGTGCCAGCAGTAGGCAGGGTCAGCCCCAGCATTTT
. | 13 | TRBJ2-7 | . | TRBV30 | CAWSVRLGSEQYF | TGTGCCTGGAGTGTACGGCTCGGTAGCGAGCAGTACTTC
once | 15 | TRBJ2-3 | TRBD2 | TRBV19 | CASRGMTGGTDTQYF | TGTGCCAGTAGAGGCATGACGGGGGGAACAGATACGCAGTATTTT
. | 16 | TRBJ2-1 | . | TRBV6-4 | CASSEFHLFSYNEQFF | TGTGCCAGCAGTGAATTTCATCTATTCTCCTACAATGAGCAGTTCTTC
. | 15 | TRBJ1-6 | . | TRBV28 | CASSLTGVANSPLHF | TGTGCCAGCAGTTTAACGGGGGTTGCTAATTCACCCCTCCACTTT
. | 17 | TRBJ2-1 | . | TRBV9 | CASSVVGGWSSYNEQFF | TGTGCCAGCAGCGTCGTGGGGGGCTGGAGCTCCTACAATGAGCAGTTCTTC
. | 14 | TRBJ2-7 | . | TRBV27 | CASSFGRGGYEQYF | TGTGCCAGCAGTTTCGGCAGGGGTGGATACGAGCAGTACTTC
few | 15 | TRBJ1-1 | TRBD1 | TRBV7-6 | CASSPDRVERTEAFF | TGTGCCAGCAGCCCCGACAGGGTTGAGAGGACTGAAGCTTTCTTT
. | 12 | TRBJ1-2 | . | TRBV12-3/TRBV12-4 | CASSRGGYGYTF | TGTGCCAGCAGCCGGGGGGGCTATGGCTACACCTTC
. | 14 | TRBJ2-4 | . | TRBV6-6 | CASTNGGGQNIQYF | TGTGCCAGCACCAATGGGGGGGGGCAAAACATTCAGTACTTC
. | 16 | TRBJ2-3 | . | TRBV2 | CASSEVGVEGTDTQYF | TGTGCCAGCAGTGAAGTGGGGGTAGAAGGCACAGATACGCAGTATTTT
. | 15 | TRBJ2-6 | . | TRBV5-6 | CASSPGTTAANVLTF | TGTGCCAGCAGCCCGGGGACGACTGCGGCCAACGTCCTGACTTTC
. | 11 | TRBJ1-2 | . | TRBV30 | CAWYLYYGYTF | TGTGCCTGGTACCTCTACTATGGCTACACCTTC
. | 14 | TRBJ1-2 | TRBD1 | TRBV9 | CASSGDRTKGGYTF | TGTGCCAGCAGCGGGGACAGGACAAAGGGTGGCTACACCTTC
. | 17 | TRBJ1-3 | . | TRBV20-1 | CSASGAGGSLSGNTIYF | TGCAGTGCTAGTGGGGCGGGGGGCTCACTCTCTGGAAACACCATATATTTT
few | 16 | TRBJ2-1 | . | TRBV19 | CASSMRDLWIYNEQFF | TGTGCCAGTAGCATGCGGGACCTGTGGATCTACAATGAGCAGTTCTTC
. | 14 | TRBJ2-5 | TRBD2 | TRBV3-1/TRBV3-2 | CASELAGGPETQYF | TGTGCCAGCGAGCTAGCGGGGGGGCCAGAGACCCAGTACTTC
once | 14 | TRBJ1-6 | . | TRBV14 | CASSLQRWNSPLHF | TGTGCCAGCAGCCTCCAAAGGTGGAATTCACCCCTCCACTTT
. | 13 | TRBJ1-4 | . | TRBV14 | CASSQDLNRKLFF | TGTGCCAGCAGCCAAGACCTAAACCGAAAACTGTTTTTT
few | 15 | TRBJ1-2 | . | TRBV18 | CASSLSHGGDYGYTF | TGTGCCAGCTCACTCTCGCACGGGGGAGACTATGGCTACACCTTC
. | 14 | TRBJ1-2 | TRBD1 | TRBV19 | CASSTGQGSYGYTF | TGTGCCAGTAGTACGGGACAGGGGAGCTATGGCTACACCTTC
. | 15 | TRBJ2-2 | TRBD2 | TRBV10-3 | CATYGLAENTGELFF | TGTGCCACCTACGGGCTAGCGGAGAACACCGGGGAGCTGTTTTTT
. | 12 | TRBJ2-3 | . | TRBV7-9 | CASSRGADTQYF | TGTGCCAGCAGCCGTGGTGCAGATACGCAGTATTTT
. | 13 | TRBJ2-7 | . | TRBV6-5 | CASSSGQNYEQYF | TGTGCCAGCAGTTCGGGACAAAACTACGAGCAGTACTTC
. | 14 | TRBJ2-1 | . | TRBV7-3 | CASSFLGAGDEQFF | TGTGCCAGCAGCTTTTTGGGGGCCGGGGATGAGCAGTTCTTC
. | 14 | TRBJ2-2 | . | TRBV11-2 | CASSERANTGELFF | TGTGCCAGCAGCGAGAGAGCGAACACCGGGGAGCTGTTTTTT
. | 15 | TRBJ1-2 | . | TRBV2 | CASSGGGSGNYGYTF | TGTGCCAGCAGTGGCGGAGGGTCAGGGAACTATGGCTACACCTTC
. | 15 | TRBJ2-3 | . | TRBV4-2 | CASSQAGGRTDTQYF | TGTGCCAGCAGCCAAGCGGGGGGCAGGACAGATACGCAGTATTTT
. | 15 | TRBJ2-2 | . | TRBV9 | CASSAAGSNTGELFF | TGTGCCAGCAGCGCAGCTGGGTCAAACACCGGGGAGCTGTTTTTT
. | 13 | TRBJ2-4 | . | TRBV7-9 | CANQQLAKNIQYF | TGTGCCAACCAACAACTAGCCAAAAACATTCAGTACTTC
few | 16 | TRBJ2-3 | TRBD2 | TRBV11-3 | CASSTRGGSSTDTQYF | TGTGCCAGCAGCACCCGGGGAGGGAGTAGCACAGATACGCAGTATTTT
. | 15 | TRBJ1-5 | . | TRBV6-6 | CASSLDRNSNQPQHF | TGTGCCAGCAGCCTCGACAGAAATAGCAATCAGCCCCAGCATTTT
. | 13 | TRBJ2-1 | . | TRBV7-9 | CASSLSPAPEQFF | TGTGCCAGCAGCCTGAGCCCAGCTCCCGAGCAGTTCTTC
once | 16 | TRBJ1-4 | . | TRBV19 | CASSRPLWRSNEKLFF | TGTGCCAGTAGTCGCCCGTTATGGCGTTCTAATGAAAAACTGTTTTTT
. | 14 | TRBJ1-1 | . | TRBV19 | CASSMAGRNTEAFF | TGTGCCAGTAGTATGGCTGGGAGGAACACTGAAGCTTTCTTT
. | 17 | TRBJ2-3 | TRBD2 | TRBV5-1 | CASSLVSGGLSTDTQYF | TGCGCCAGCAGCTTGGTTAGCGGGGGGCTTAGCACAGATACGCAGTATTTT
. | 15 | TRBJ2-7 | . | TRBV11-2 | CASSHDRSHIYEQYF | TGTGCCAGCAGCCACGATCGGTCCCACATCTACGAGCAGTACTTC
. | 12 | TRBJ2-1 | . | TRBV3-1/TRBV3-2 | CASSQRGIEQFF | TGTGCCAGCAGCCAACGGGGGATTGAGCAGTTCTTC
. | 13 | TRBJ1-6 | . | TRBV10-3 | CAIRGLINSPLHF | TGTGCCATCCGGGGCCTAATTAATTCACCCCTCCACTTT
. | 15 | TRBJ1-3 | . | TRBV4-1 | CASSQEGYSGNTIYF | TGCGCCAGCAGCCAAGAAGGATACTCTGGAAACACCATATATTTT
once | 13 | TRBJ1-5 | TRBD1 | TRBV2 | CASSGGQDQPQHF | TGTGCCAGCAGTGGGGGACAGGACCAGCCCCAGCATTTT
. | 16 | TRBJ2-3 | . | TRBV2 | CASSEQVRGITDTQYF | TGTGCCAGCAGTGAACAGGTGCGGGGAATCACAGATACGCAGTATTTT
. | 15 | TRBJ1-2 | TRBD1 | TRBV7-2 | CASSLDWTGGVGYTF | TGTGCCAGCAGCTTAGATTGGACAGGGGGAGTTGGCTACACCTTC
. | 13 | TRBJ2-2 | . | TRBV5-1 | CASSLSSFGELFF | TGCGCCAGCAGCTTGTCAAGCTTCGGGGAGCTGTTTTTT
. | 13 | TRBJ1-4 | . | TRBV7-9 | CATRGGINEKLFF | TGTGCCACCCGTGGGGGGATCAATGAAAAACTGTTTTTT
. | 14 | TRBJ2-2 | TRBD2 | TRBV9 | CASSAGGGTGELFF | TGTGCCAGCAGCGCCGGGGGGGGCACCGGGGAGCTGTTTTTT
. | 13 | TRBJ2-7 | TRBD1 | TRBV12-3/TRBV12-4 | CASSLQGAYEQYF | TGTGCCAGCAGTTTGCAGGGGGCCTACGAGCAGTACTTC
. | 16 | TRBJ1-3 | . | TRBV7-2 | CASSLERGRGGNTIYF | TGTGCCAGCAGCTTAGAGAGGGGTAGAGGTGGAAACACCATATATTTT